This TCR beta chain was observed in a study of blood T cell repertoires in COVID-19. Study-wide context: Researchers got acute and convalescent COVID-19 samples from the United States, Italy and Spain. From T cells, B-cell-depleted T cells, or PBMCs came the material, which was cDNA or gDNA.

Germline V gene sequence: CDR1 SGHNT, CDR2 YYREEE (reference sequence). This CDR3 has 15 residues. After removal of 4 bases from V and 0 bases from J, the junction contained 6 bases not matched to a gene. Self-reported history from a screening survey and questionnaire set each donor's cohort. Produced via immunoSEQ multiplex PCR; TCRdb's table is partial and in-frame only. The table shows 120,000 to 150,000 clones, with about 85% occurring only once. Input material: PBMCs or T cells enriched from blood (not recorded which). The source is a woman aged 35 to 49 who had recovered from COVID-19. This chain joins TRBV5-4 and TRBJ2-7; 8 bases fit TRBD1. The CDR3 DNA is TGTGCCAGCAGCAGGGACAGGTATTCCTCCTACGAGCAGTACTTC. Encoded protein: CASSRDRYSSYEQYF.